This TCR beta chain is from a study of T cells after yellow fever vaccination. Across the whole study: SMART-Seq v4 Ultra Low Input prepared libraries from low-cell fractions. Study-level findings and limits: Clonotypes appearing in both CD4 and CD8 compartments existed, and their share was small. Abundant clonotypes from the bulk population could get into FACS-sorted repertoires as contaminants.

TCRdb processed the 5' RACE reads anew with MiXCR; each CDR3 protein has one entry. The sample has 200,000 to 300,000 distinct CDR3 sequences, 6.5% to 7.5% seen once; the top ten hold about 1%. With regard to this clonotype: Its matching antigen is unknown.

The germline V gene encodes CDR1 SGHTA and CDR2 FQGTGA. V was cut by 6 bases and J by 3 bases, with 11 bases left in between. The CDR3 totals 14 residues. The source material was CD4+ T cells sorted from PBMCs, sampled on the day of the yellow fever booster vaccination. The TCR sequence derives from a man aged 25 to 40 who received the YFV17D yellow fever vaccine. J is TRBJ2-2 and V is TRBV7-3; D perhaps matches TRBD1 (6 bases). As DNA, the CDR3 is TGTGCCAGCAGAGAAGGGGGTTACACCGGGGAGCTGTTTTTT. It codes for CASREGGYTGELFF.